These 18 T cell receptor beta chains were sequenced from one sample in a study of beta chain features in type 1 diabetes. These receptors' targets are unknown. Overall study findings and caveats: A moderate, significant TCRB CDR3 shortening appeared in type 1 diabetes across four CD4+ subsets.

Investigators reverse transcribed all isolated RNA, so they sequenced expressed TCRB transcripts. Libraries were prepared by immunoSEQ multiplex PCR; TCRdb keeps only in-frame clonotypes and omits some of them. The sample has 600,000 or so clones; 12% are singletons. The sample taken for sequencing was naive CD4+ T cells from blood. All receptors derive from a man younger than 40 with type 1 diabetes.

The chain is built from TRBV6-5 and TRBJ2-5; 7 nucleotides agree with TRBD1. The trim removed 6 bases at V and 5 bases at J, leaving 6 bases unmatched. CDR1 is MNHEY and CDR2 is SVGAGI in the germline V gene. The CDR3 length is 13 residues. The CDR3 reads CASSLRQGETQYF. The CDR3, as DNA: TGTGCCAGCAGCCTTAGACAGGGCGAGACCCAGTACTTC.

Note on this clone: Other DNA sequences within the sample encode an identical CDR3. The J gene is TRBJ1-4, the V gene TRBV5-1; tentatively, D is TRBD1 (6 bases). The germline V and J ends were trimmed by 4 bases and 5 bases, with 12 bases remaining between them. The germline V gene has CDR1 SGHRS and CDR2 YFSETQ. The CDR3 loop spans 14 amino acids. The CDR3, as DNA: TGCGCCAGCAGCCCGGGACAAGGGAATGAAAAACTGTTTTTT. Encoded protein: CASSPGQGNEKLFF.

CDR3 in amino acids: CASSQVSSGGDTQYF. The CDR3 DNA is TGCGCCAGCAGCCAAGTTTCTAGCGGAGGAGATACGCAGTATTTT. The J gene is TRBJ2-3, the V gene TRBV4-3, with 7 bases aligning to TRBD2. Germline V gives CDR1 LGHNA, CDR2 YSLEER. V lost 1 base and J lost 5; bases outside the gene matches: 6. The CDR3 extends over 15 amino acids.

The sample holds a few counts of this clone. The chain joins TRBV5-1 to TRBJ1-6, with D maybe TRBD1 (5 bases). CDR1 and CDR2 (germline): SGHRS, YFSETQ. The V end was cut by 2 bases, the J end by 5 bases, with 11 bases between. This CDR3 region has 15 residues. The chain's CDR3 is CASSLLTEDNSPLHF. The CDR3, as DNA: TGCGCCAGCAGCTTACTGACAGAGGATAATTCACCCCTCCACTTT. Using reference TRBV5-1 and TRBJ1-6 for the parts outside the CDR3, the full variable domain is KAGVTQTPRYLIKTRGQQVTLSCSPISGHRSVSWYQQTPGQGLQFLFEYFSETQRNKGNFPGRFSGRQFSNSRSEMNVSTLELGDSALYLCASSLLTEDNSPLHFGNGTRLTVT.

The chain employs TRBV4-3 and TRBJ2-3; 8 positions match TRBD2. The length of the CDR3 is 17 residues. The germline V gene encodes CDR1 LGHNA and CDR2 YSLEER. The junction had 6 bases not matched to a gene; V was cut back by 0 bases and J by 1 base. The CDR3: CASSQDLTSVRTDTQYF. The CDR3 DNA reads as TGCGCCAGCAGCCAAGATCTGACTAGCGTTCGCACAGATACGCAGTATTTT.

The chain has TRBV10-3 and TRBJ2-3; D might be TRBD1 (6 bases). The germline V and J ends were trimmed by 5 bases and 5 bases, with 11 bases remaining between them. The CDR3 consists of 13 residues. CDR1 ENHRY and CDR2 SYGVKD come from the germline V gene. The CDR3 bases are TGTGCCATCAGTTACAGGGTTGTAGATACGCAGTATTTT. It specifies CAISYRVVDTQYF.

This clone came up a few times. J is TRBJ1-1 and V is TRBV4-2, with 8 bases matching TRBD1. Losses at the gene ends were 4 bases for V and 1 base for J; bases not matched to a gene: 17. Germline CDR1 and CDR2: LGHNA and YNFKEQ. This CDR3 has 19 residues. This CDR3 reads CASSPTGATRHFGNTEAFF. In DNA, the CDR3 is TGTGCCAGCAGCCCGACAGGGGCGACCCGTCATTTTGGGAACACTGAAGCTTTCTTT.

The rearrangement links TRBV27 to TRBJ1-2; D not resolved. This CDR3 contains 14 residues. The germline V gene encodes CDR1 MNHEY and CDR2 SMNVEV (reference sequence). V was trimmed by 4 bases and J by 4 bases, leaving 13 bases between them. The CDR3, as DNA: TGTGCCAGCAGTTCCGAGAGGTCCAGCTATGGCTACACCTTC. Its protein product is CASSSERSSYGYTF.

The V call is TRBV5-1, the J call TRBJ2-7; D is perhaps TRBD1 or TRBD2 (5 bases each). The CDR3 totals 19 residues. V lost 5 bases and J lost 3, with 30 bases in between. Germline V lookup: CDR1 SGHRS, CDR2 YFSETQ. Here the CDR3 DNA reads TGCGCCAGCAGATCTATAGCCTTTCCCCGGGACGCAATAAGCTACGAGCAGTACTTC. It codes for CASRSIAFPRDAISYEQYF.

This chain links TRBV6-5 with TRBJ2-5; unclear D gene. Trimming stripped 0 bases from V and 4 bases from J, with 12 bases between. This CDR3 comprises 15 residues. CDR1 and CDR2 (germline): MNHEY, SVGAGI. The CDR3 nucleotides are TGTGCCAGCAGTTACTCGAAGTATAATGGAGAGACCCAGTACTTC. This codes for CASSYSKYNGETQYF.

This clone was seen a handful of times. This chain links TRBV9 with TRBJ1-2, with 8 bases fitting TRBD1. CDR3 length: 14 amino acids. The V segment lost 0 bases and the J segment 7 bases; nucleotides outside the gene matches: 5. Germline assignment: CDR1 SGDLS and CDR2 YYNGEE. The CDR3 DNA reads TGTGCCAGCAGCGTAGGCGACAGGGGAAGTGGCTACACCTTC. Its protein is CASSVGDRGSGYTF.

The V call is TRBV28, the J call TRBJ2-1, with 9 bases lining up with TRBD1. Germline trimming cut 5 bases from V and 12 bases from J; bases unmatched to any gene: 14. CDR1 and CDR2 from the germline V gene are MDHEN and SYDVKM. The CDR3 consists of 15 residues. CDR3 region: CASSMPGQGIGRQFF. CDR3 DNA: TGTGCCAGCAGTATGCCGGGACAGGGTATCGGGAGGCAGTTCTTC.

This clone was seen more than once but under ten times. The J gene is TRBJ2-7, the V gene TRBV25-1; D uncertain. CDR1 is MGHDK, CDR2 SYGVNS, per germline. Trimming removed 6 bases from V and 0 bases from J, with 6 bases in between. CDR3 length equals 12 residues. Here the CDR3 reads CASRASSYEQYF. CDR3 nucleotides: TGTGCCAGCAGGGCGAGCTCCTACGAGCAGTACTTC.

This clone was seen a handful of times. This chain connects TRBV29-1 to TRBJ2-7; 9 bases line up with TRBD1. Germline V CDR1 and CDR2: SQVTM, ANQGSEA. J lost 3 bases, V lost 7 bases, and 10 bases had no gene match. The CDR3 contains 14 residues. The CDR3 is CSAAGQGINYEQYF. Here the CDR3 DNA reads TGCAGCGCCGCGGGACAGGGAATCAACTACGAGCAGTACTTC.

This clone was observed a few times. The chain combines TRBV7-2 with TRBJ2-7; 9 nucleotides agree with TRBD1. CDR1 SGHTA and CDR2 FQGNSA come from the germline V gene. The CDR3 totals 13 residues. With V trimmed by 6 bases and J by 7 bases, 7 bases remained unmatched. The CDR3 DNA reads TGTGCCAGCAGTTCCTACAGGGGGCGAGAGCAGTACTTC. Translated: CASSSYRGREQYF.

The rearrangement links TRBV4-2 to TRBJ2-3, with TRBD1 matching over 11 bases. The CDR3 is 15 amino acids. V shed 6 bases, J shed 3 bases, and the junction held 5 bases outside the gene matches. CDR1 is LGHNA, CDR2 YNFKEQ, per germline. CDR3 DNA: TGTGCCAGCAGTCACGGACAGGGGGCAACAGATACGCAGTATTTT. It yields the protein CASSHGQGATDTQYF.

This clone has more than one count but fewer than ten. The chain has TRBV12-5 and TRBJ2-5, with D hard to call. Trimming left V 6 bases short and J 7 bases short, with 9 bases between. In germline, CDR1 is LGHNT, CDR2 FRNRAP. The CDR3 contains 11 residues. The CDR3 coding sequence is TGTGCTAGTGGCCTAGAAGGGACCCAGTACTTC. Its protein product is CASGLEGTQYF.

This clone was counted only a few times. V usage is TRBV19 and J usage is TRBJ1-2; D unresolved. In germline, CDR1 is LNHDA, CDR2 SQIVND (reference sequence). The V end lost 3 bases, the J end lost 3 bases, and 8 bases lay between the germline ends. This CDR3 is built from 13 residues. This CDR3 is CASSIASYYGYTF. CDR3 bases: TGTGCCAGTAGTATTGCCAGTTACTATGGCTACACCTTC.